The rows below give T cell receptor beta chains drawn from one sample of a study of blood T cells in healthy people across ages. MiXCR was run by TCRdb on the 5' RACE reads, yielding one entry per CDR3 protein. The sample holds roughly 1.7 million distinct CDR3 sequences, roughly 32% seen once. Source material: blood. These receptors were taken from a woman younger than 45 in good health. Both conserved end residues are part of each CDR3. D genes are given only for firm matches. A clone size is listed for some rows: how often the clone was seen (once, few, many), or a class if it is expanded.

size: .; J: TRBJ2-1; D: TRBD2; V: TRBV20-1; CDR3: CGARTRRGSSYNEQFF; DNA: TGCGGTGCTAGAACCAGGCGGGGGAGCTCCTACAATGAGCAGTTCTTC
size: few; J: TRBJ1-6; D: .; V: TRBV7-6; CDR3: CASSLSGSSYNSPLHF; DNA: TGTGCCAGCAGCTTATCTGGGAGTTCCTATAATTCACCCCTCCACTTT
size: once; J: TRBJ1-5; D: .; V: TRBV30; CDR3: CAWTGKGPRGNQPQHF; DNA: TGTGCCTGGACCGGGAAGGGGCCCAGGGGCAATCAGCCCCAGCATTTT
size: few; J: TRBJ1-1; D: .; V: TRBV7-8; CDR3: CASSLVTGMNTEAFF; DNA: TGTGCCAGCAGCTTAGTCACAGGCATGAACACTGAAGCTTTCTTT
size: few; J: TRBJ2-1; D: TRBD2; V: TRBV14; CDR3: CASSQVAGSGNEQFF; DNA: TGTGCCAGCAGCCAAGTAGCGGGATCGGGCAATGAGCAGTTCTTC
size: .; J: TRBJ2-5; D: .; V: TRBV12-3/TRBV12-4; CDR3: CASSFYIGGRVETQYF; DNA: TGTGCCAGCAGTTTTTATATCGGGGGCAGGGTAGAGACCCAGTACTTC
size: few; J: TRBJ2-7; D: TRBD1; V: TRBV4-2; CDR3: CASSQVTGTGLPYEQYF; DNA: TGTGCCAGCAGCCAAGTAACCGGGACAGGGCTCCCCTACGAGCAGTACTTC
size: .; J: TRBJ2-5; D: TRBD2; V: TRBV9; CDR3: CASSAGLALEETQYF; DNA: TGTGCCAGCAGCGCGGGACTAGCGCTTGAAGAGACCCAGTACTTC
size: few; J: TRBJ2-1; D: .; V: TRBV20-1; CDR3: CSAWGAVDEQFF; DNA: TGCAGTGCTTGGGGGGCAGTAGACGAGCAGTTCTTC
size: .; J: TRBJ2-5; D: .; V: TRBV6-2/TRBV6-3; CDR3: CASSSQVTQYF; DNA: TGTGCCAGCAGTTCCCAGGTGACCCAGTACTTC
size: .; J: TRBJ2-5; D: TRBD1; V: TRBV20-1; CDR3: CSARISRGRQETQYF; DNA: TGCAGTGCTCGGATATCCAGGGGGCGGCAAGAGACCCAGTACTTC
size: few; J: TRBJ1-2; D: .; V: TRBV5-5; CDR3: CASSVGQEGYGYTF; DNA: TGTGCCAGCAGCGTGGGCCAGGAGGGCTATGGCTACACCTTC
size: .; J: TRBJ2-1; D: .; V: TRBV9; CDR3: CASSVVLRPRSYNEQFF; DNA: TGTGCCAGCAGCGTAGTGCTGCGACCCCGCTCCTACAATGAGCAGTTCTTC
size: few; J: TRBJ1-4; D: TRBD1; V: TRBV20-1; CDR3: CSARARTGLSEKLFF; DNA: TGCAGTGCTAGAGCAAGGACAGGGTTATCCGAAAAACTGTTTTTT
size: .; J: TRBJ2-2; D: TRBD2; V: TRBV9; CDR3: CASSLTTSPGELFF; DNA: TGTGCCAGCAGCTTAACGACTAGCCCCGGGGAGCTGTTTTTT
size: .; J: TRBJ1-5; D: TRBD1; V: TRBV15; CDR3: CATSPGQGGHQPQHF; DNA: TGTGCCACCAGCCCCGGACAGGGGGGACATCAGCCCCAGCATTTT
size: .; J: TRBJ1-2; D: .; V: TRBV16; CDR3: CASSPHQGSPGYTF; DNA: TGTGCCAGCAGCCCGCACCAAGGATCCCCTGGCTACACCTTC
size: few; J: TRBJ2-7; D: .; V: TRBV5-6; CDR3: CASSRTMGEQYF; DNA: TGTGCCAGCAGCAGGACAATGGGCGAGCAGTACTTC
size: many; J: TRBJ2-1; D: .; V: TRBV11-1; CDR3: CASSFEGGRNEQFF; DNA: TGTGCCAGCAGCTTCGAGGGGGGCAGGAATGAGCAGTTCTTC
size: .; J: TRBJ1-1; D: .; V: TRBV6-1; CDR3: CASILSNTEAFF; DNA: TGTGCCAGCATCCTCTCGAACACTGAAGCTTTCTTT
size: few; J: TRBJ2-7; D: .; V: TRBV7-2; CDR3: CASSTPGLTPYEQYF; DNA: TGTGCCAGCAGCACCCCAGGACTGACACCCTACGAGCAGTACTTC
size: many; J: TRBJ2-7; D: TRBD2; V: TRBV7-2; CDR3: CASSFGRGGYEQYF; DNA: TGTGCCAGCAGCTTTGGGCGGGGGGGGTACGAGCAGTACTTC
size: many; J: TRBJ1-2; D: TRBD1; V: TRBV20-1; CDR3: CSPEDEGAGYGYTF; DNA: TGCAGTCCAGAGGACGAGGGGGCGGGCTATGGCTACACCTTC
size: .; J: TRBJ1-2; D: .; V: TRBV6-1; CDR3: CASSGLTRTAAEDYTF; DNA: TGTGCCAGCAGTGGGTTGACGCGGACGGCTGCAGAAGACTACACCTTC
size: .; J: TRBJ2-1; D: TRBD2; V: TRBV5-5; CDR3: CASSSGTSGGRDSYNEQSF; DNA: TGTGCCAGCAGCTCCGGGACTAGCGGGGGCCGGGACTCCTACAATGAGCAGTCCTTC
size: .; J: TRBJ1-4; D: .; V: TRBV30; CDR3: CAWTAGGEKLFF; DNA: TGTGCCTGGACCGCGGGGGGTGAAAAACTGTTTTTT
size: .; J: TRBJ2-1; D: .; V: TRBV12-3/TRBV12-4; CDR3: CASSLGQGEEFF; DNA: TGTGCCAGCAGTTTGGGGCAGGGTGAGGAGTTCTTC
size: many; J: TRBJ1-5; D: .; V: TRBV29-1; CDR3: CSAGWQPQHF; DNA: TGCAGCGCCGGGTGGCAGCCCCAGCATTTT
size: .; J: TRBJ1-2; D: .; V: TRBV20-1; CDR3: CSARFVLKRNYGYTF; DNA: TGCAGTGCTAGATTCGTACTCAAAAGGAACTATGGCTACACCTTC
size: .; J: TRBJ2-1; D: .; V: TRBV20-1; CDR3: CSAEEGRGSSYNEQFF; DNA: TGCAGTGCTGAGGAGGGTCGGGGGAGCTCCTACAATGAGCAGTTCTTC
size: .; J: TRBJ2-3; D: TRBD2; V: TRBV9; CDR3: CASSVETSGSLHTQYF; DNA: TGTGCCAGCAGCGTAGAGACTAGCGGGAGTCTCCATACGCAGTATTTT
size: many; J: TRBJ2-5; D: .; V: TRBV15; CDR3: CATSRPGQKETQYF; DNA: TGTGCCACCAGCAGACCCGGACAGAAAGAGACCCAGTACTTC
size: many; J: TRBJ2-1; D: .; V: TRBV5-1; CDR3: CARYNEQFF; DNA: TGCGCCAGGTACAATGAGCAGTTCTTC
size: few; J: TRBJ1-1; D: .; V: TRBV7-2; CDR3: CASRPLTWNTEAFF; DNA: TGTGCCAGCAGACCCCTGACATGGAACACTGAAGCTTTCTTT
size: few; J: TRBJ2-7; D: TRBD2; V: TRBV7-9; CDR3: CASGLGNSGRRQYF; DNA: TGTGCCAGCGGCCTTGGTAATAGCGGGAGGAGGCAGTACTTC
size: once; J: TRBJ2-6; D: .; V: TRBV27; CDR3: CASSLAGANVPTF; DNA: TGTGCCAGCAGTTTAGCGGGGGCCAACGTCCCGACTTTC
size: .; J: TRBJ1-1; D: .; V: TRBV11-1; CDR3: CVSSLVGGTEAFF; DNA: TGTGTCAGCAGCTTAGTGGGGGGCACTGAAGCTTTCTTT
size: few; J: TRBJ2-5; D: TRBD2; V: TRBV5-4; CDR3: CASTEIGRAQETQYF; DNA: TGTGCCAGCACCGAGATAGGGAGGGCTCAAGAGACCCAGTACTTC
size: .; J: TRBJ1-4; D: .; V: TRBV15; CDR3: CATSRTTATNEKLFF; DNA: TGTGCCACCAGCAGGACAACTGCAACTAATGAAAAACTGTTTTTT
size: .; J: TRBJ1-5; D: .; V: TRBV20-1; CDR3: CSARRGSGGNQPQHF; DNA: TGCAGTGCTAGACGGGGGTCAGGGGGCAATCAGCCCCAGCATTTT
size: .; J: TRBJ2-5; D: .; V: TRBV14; CDR3: CASSLNSPGRLGETQYF; DNA: TGTGCCAGCAGTCTCAACTCACCGGGACGTCTGGGAGAGACCCAGTACTTC
size: few; J: TRBJ2-1; D: TRBD2; V: TRBV7-3; CDR3: CASSPGLAGGEYNEQFF; DNA: TGTGCCAGCAGCCCAGGACTAGCGGGGGGGGAATACAATGAGCAGTTCTTC
size: .; J: TRBJ1-4; D: .; V: TRBV2; CDR3: CATRGLTRSSYEKRFF; DNA: TGTGCCACCCGCGGTCTAACACGATCAAGCTATGAAAAACGGTTTTTT
size: .; J: TRBJ2-1; D: .; V: TRBV5-1; CDR3: CASSLVGQGASNEQFF; DNA: TGCGCCAGCAGCTTGGTAGGGCAGGGTGCCTCCAATGAGCAGTTCTTC
size: .; J: TRBJ1-1; D: TRBD1; V: TRBV28; CDR3: CASSTSVDRVTEAFF; DNA: TGTGCCAGCAGTACCTCCGTGGACAGGGTGACTGAAGCTTTCTTT
size: .; J: TRBJ2-7; D: .; V: TRBV7-3; CDR3: CASSLGRRGGEQYF; DNA: TGTGCCAGCAGCCTCGGGCGCAGGGGAGGCGAGCAGTACTTC
size: many; J: TRBJ1-5; D: TRBD1; V: TRBV20-1; CDR3: CSAPGQVSNQPQHF; DNA: TGCAGTGCTCCCGGACAGGTGAGCAATCAGCCCCAGCATTTT
size: few; J: TRBJ1-1; D: TRBD1; V: TRBV5-1; CDR3: CASSWTGYTEAFF; DNA: TGCGCCAGCAGCTGGACAGGGTACACTGAAGCTTTCTTT
size: .; J: TRBJ1-1; D: .; V: TRBV7-9; CDR3: CASSSLGRGAFF; DNA: TGTGCCAGCAGCTCCTTAGGGAGGGGAGCTTTCTTT
size: .; J: TRBJ2-1; D: TRBD2; V: TRBV5-1; CDR3: CASSLRSGSRDEQFF; DNA: TGCGCCAGCAGCTTGAGGAGCGGGAGTAGGGATGAGCAGTTCTTC
size: few; J: TRBJ2-1; D: .; V: TRBV7-9; CDR3: CASSPTRGLLYNEQFF; DNA: TGTGCCAGCAGCCCCACGAGGGGACTTCTATACAATGAGCAGTTCTTC
size: .; J: TRBJ2-7; D: .; V: TRBV3-1; CDR3: CASSQGIISSYEQYF; DNA: TGTGCCAGCAGCCAAGGGATTATAAGCTCCTACGAGCAGTACTTC
size: .; J: TRBJ2-5; D: .; V: TRBV29-1; CDR3: CGVGAEETQYF; DNA: TGCGGCGTTGGGGCGGAAGAGACCCAGTACTTC
size: few; J: TRBJ2-5; D: TRBD1; V: TRBV7-6; CDR3: CASRLLSGTGIQETQYF; DNA: TGTGCCAGCAGGTTATTGTCTGGGACAGGGATCCAAGAGACCCAGTACTTC